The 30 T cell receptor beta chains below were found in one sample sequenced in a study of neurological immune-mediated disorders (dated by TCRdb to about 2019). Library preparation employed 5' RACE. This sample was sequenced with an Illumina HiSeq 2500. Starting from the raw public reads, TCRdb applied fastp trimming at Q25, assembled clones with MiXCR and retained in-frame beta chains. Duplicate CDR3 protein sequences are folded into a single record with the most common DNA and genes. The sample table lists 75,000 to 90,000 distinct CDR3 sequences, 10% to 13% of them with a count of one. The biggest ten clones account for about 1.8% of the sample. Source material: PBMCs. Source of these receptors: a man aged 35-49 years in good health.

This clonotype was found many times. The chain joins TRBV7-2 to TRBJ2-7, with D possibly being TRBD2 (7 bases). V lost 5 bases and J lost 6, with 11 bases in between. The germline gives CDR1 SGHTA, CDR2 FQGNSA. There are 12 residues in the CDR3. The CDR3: CASSPRGAEQYF. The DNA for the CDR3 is TGTGCCAGCAGCCCCCGGGGGGCCGAGCAGTACTTC.

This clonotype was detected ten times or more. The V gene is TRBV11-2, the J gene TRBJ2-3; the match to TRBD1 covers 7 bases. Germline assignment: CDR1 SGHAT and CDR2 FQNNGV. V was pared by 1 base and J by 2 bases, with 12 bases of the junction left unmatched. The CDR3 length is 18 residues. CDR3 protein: CASSLAFQGQALTDTQYF. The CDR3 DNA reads TGTGCCAGCAGCTTAGCCTTCCAAGGACAGGCCCTCACAGATACGCAGTATTTT.

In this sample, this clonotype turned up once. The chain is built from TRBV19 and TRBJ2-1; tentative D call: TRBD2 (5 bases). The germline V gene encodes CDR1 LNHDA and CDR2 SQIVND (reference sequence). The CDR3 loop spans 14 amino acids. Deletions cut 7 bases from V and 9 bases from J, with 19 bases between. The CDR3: CASTLSSSPSEQFF. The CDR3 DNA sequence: TGTGCCAGTACCTTATCCTCTAGCCCGTCTGAGCAGTTCTTC.

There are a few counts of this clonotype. CDR3 amino acids: CSVEVRQETQYF. The DNA for the CDR3 is TGCAGCGTTGAAGTCAGACAAGAGACCCAGTACTTC. V usage is TRBV29-1 and J usage is TRBJ2-5; D remains ambiguous. Germline V gene lookup returns CDR1 SQVTM and CDR2 ANQGSEA. The V end lost 1 base, the J end lost 2 bases, and 5 bases lay between the germline ends. This CDR3 region has 12 residues.

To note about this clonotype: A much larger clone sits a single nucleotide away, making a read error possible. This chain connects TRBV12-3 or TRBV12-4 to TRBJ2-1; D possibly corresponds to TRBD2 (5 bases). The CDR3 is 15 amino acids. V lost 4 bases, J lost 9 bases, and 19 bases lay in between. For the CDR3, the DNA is TGTGCCAGCAGTTCCTGGGCCCCGGGGATGGGTGAGCAGTTCTTC. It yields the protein CASSSWAPGMGEQFF.

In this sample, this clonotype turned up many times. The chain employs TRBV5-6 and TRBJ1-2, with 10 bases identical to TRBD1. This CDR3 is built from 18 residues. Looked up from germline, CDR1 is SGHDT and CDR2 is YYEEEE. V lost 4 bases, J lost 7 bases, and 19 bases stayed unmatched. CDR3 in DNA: TGTGCCAGCAGCCTCCCCCCGGGACAGGGGTCGACGGTATCTGGCTACACCTTC. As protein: CASSLPPGQGSTVSGYTF.

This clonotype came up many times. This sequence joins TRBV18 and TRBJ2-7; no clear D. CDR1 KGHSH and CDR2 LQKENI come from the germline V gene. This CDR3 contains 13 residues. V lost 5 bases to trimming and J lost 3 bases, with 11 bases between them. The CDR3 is CASSVENSYEQYF. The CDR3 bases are TGTGCCAGCTCAGTCGAAAACAGCTACGAGCAGTACTTC.

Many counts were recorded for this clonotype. The CDR3 sequence: CSVRGLYEQYF. Here the CDR3 DNA reads TGCAGCGTTAGGGGGTTGTACGAGCAGTACTTC. The chain uses TRBV29-1 and TRBJ2-7; D might be TRBD1 (6 bases). This CDR3 contains 11 residues. Germline-derived CDR1 and CDR2 are SQVTM and ANQGSEA. The ends were cut back, 5 bases at V and 4 bases at J, with 9 bases in the middle.

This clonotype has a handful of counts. Here the CDR3 DNA reads TGTGCCAGCAGCTTATCGGACTACCGGGTCTGGCAGTTCTTC. It is translated as CASSLSDYRVWQFF. V gene TRBV7-2 combines with J gene TRBJ2-1, with D possibly being TRBD2 (6 bases). Germline loops: CDR1 SGHTA, CDR2 FQGNSA. The CDR3 spans 14 residues. V was shortened by 2 bases and J by 12 bases, with 17 bases between the two germline ends. Full variable domain (rest looked up from reference TRBV7-2 and TRBJ2-1): GAGVSQSPSNKVTEKGKDVELRCDPISGHTALYWYRQSLGQGLEFLIYFQGNSAPDKSGLPSDRFSAERTGGSVSTLTIQRTQQEDSAVYLCASSLSDYRVWQFFGPGTRLTVL.

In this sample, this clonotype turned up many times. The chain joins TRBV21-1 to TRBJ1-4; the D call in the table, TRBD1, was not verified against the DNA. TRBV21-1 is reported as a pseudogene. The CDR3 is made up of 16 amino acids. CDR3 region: CASSNEQGEVREKLFF. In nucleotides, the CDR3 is TGTGCCAGCAGCAACGAACAGGGGGAAGTCCGGGAAAAACTGTTTTTT.

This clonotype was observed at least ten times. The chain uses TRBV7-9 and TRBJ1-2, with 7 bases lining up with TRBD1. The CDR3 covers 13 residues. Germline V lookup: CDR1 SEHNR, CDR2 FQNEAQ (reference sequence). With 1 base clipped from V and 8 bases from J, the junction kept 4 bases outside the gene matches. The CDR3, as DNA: TGTGCCAGCAGCTTAGAAGACAGGGTGGGCTACACCTTC. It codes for CASSLEDRVGYTF.

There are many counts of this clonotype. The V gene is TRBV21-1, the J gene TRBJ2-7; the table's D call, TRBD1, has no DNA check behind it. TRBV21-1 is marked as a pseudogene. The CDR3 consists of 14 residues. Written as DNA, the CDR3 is TGTGCCAGCATACCGGGACAGGGTGTCCACGAGCAGTACTTC. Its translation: CASIPGQGVHEQYF.

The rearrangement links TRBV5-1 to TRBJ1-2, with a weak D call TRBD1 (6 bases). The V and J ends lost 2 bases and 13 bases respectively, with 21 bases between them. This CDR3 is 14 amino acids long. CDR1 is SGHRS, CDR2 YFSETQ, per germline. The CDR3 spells CASSFGGPNYGCTF. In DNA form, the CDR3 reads TGCGCCAGCAGCTTTGGGGGCCCTAACTATGGTTGCACCTTC. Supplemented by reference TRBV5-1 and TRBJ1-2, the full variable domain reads KAGVTQTPRYLIKTRGQQVTLSCSPISGHRSVSWYQQTPGQGLQFLFEYFSETQRNKGNFPGRFSGRQFSNSRSEMNVSTLELGDSALYLCASSFGGPNYGCTFGSGTRLTVV.

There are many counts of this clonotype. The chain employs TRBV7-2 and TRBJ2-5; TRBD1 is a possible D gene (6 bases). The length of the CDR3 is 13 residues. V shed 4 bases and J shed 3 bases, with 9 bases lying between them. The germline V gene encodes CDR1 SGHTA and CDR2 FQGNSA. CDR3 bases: TGTGCCAGCAGCTGGGGACAAAAAGAGACCCAGTACTTC. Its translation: CASSWGQKETQYF.

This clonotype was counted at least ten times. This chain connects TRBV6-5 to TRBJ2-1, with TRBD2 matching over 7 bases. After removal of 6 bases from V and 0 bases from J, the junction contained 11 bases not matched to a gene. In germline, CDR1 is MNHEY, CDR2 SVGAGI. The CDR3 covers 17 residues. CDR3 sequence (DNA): TGTGCCAGCAGCCCACCTAGGGGCGGGAGCTCCTACAATGAGCAGTTCTTC. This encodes CASSPPRGGSSYNEQFF.

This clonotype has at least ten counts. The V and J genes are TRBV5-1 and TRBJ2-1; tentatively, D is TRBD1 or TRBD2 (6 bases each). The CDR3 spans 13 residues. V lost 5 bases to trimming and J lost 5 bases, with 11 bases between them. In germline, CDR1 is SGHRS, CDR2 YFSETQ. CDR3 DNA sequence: TGCGCCAGCAGAAGGGGGGTGGACAATGAGCAGTTCTTC. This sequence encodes CASRRGVDNEQFF.

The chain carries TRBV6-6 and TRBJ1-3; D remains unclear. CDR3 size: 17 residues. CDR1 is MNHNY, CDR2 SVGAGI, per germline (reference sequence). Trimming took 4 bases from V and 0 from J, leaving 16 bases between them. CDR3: CASSSISGLRSGNTIYF. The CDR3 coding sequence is TGTGCCAGCAGTTCGATCTCTGGACTGCGCTCTGGAAACACCATATATTTT.

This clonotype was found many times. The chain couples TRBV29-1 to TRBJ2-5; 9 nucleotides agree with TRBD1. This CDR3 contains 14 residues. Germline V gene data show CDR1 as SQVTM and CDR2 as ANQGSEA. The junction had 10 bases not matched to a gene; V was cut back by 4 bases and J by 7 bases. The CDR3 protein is CSVAPGQGYLTQYF. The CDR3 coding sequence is TGCAGCGTTGCTCCGGGACAGGGTTATTTGACCCAGTACTTC.

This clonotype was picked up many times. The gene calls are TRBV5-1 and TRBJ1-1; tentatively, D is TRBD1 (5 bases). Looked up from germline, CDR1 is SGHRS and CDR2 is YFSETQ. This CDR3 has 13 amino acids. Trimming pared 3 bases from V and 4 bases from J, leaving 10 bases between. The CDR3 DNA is TGCGCCAGCAGCTCCGGCGGGGGCACTGAAGCTTTCTTT. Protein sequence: CASSSGGGTEAFF.

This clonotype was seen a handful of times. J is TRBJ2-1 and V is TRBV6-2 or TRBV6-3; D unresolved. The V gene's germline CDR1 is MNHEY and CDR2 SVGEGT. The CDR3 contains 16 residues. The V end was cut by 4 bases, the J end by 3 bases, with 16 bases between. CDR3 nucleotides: TGTGCCAGCAGTTCCCAACGAAGTTCTAACTACAATGAGCAGTTCTTC. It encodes CASSSQRSSNYNEQFF.

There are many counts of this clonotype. DNA for the CDR3: TGCGCCAGCAGCCAGGACAGGGGTAACTATGGCTACACCTTC. It translates to CASSQDRGNYGYTF. The V gene is TRBV5-1, the J gene TRBJ1-2; 9 bases align to TRBD1. The CDR3 consists of 14 residues. Germline CDR1 SGHRS, CDR2 YFSETQ. V lost 4 bases to trimming and J lost 1 base; unmatched junction nucleotides: 2. The variable domain in full, with the rest retrieved from reference TRBV5-1 and TRBJ1-2, is KAGVTQTPRYLIKTRGQQVTLSCSPISGHRSVSWYQQTPGQGLQFLFEYFSETQRNKGNFPGRFSGRQFSNSRSEMNVSTLELGDSALYLCASSQDRGNYGYTFGSGTRLTVV.

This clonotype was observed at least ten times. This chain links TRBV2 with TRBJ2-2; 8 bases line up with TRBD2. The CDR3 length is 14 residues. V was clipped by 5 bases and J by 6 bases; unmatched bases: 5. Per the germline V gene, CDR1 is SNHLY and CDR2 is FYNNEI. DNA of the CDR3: TGTGCCAGCAGTCCTAGGACTAGCCCCGGGGAGCTGTTTTTT. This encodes CASSPRTSPGELFF.

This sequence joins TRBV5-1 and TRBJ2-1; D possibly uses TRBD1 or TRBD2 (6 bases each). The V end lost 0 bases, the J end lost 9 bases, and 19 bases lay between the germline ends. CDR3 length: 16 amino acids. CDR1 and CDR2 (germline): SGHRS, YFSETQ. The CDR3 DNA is TGCGCCAGCAGCTTGGGCCGACTAGACTTAGGGGGTGAGCAGTTCTTC. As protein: CASSLGRLDLGGEQFF.

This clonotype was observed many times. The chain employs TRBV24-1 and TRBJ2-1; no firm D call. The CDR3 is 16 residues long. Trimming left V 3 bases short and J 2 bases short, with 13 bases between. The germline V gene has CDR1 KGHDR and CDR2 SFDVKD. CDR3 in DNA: TGTGCCACCAGTGATCCCAGCACACTACCCTACAATGAGCAGTTCTTC. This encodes CATSDPSTLPYNEQFF.

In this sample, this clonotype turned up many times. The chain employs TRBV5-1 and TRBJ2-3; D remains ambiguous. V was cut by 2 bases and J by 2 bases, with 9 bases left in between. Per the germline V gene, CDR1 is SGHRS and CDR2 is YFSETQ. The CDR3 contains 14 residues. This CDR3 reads CASSFNSHTDTQYF. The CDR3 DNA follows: TGCGCCAGCAGCTTCAACTCCCACACAGATACGCAGTATTTT.

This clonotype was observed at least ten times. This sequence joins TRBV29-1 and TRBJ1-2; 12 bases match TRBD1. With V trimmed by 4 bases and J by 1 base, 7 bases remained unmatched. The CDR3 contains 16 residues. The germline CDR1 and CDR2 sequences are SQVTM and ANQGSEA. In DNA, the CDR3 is TGCAGCGTTGTGGGACAGGGGGCTTATCTTAACTATGGCTACACCTTC. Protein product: CSVVGQGAYLNYGYTF.

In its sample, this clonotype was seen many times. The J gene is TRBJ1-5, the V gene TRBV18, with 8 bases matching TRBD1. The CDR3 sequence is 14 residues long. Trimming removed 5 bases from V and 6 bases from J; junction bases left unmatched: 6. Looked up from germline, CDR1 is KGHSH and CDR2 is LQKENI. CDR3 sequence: CASSSGQGGQPQHF. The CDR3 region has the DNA TGTGCCAGCTCATCCGGACAGGGTGGTCAGCCCCAGCATTTT.

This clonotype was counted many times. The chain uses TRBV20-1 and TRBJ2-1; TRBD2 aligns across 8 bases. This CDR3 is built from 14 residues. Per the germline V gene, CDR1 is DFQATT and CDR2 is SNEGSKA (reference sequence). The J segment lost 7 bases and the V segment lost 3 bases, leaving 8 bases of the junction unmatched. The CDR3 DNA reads TGCAGTGCTAGGACGGGGGGGGCTAGGAATGAGCAGTTCTTC. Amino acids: CSARTGGARNEQFF.

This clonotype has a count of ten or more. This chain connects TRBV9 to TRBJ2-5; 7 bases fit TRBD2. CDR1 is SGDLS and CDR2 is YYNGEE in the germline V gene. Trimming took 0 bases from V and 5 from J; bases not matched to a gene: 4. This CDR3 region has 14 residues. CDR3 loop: CASSVGGGGETQYF. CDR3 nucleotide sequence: TGTGCCAGCAGCGTAGGGGGGGGTGGCGAGACCCAGTACTTC.

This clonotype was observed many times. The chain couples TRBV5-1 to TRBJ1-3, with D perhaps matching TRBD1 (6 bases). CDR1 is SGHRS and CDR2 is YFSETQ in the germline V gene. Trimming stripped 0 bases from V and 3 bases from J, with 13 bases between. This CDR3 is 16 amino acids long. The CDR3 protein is CASSLEDSKDGNTIYF. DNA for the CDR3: TGCGCCAGCAGCTTGGAGGACAGTAAGGATGGAAACACCATATATTTT.